This TCR beta chain was observed in a study of chemoradiotherapy in HPV16-positive cancers. The V end was cut by 6 bases, the J end by 0 bases, with 9 bases between. This CDR3 region has 15 residues. In germline, CDR1 is SNHLY, CDR2 FYNNEI. The data were produced by immunoSEQ multiplex PCR, yet TCRdb's version contains in-frame clones alone and is incomplete. The sample contains 5,700 or so clones, approximately 80% of which appear only once. The chain links TRBV2 to TRBJ1-6; D gene ambiguous. The material was tumor tissue, obtained from a patient who underwent chemoradiotherapy. This TCR came from a human donor with HPV-associated anogenital cancer. The DNA of the CDR3 is TGTGCCAGCAGGGCCCCAGGCTCCTATAATTCACCCCTCCACTTT. Translating gives CASRAPGSYNSPLHF.